This entry is about one TCR beta chain. V was trimmed by 3 bases and J by 8 bases, leaving 7 bases between them. This CDR3 has 12 residues. Germline V gives CDR1 MGHDK, CDR2 SYGVNS. Measured with immunoSEQ multiplex PCR; TCRdb has only the in-frame clones, and not every one. The top ten clones hold around 7.7% of a sample with just under 20,000 clones, roughly nine tenths of them seen once. This sample is drawn from a study of T cell changes during pregnancy in multiple sclerosis. This TCR was recovered from a female donor in good health, enrolled as a control in a pregnancy study. Specimen: CD8+ T cells from peripheral blood mononuclear cells, collected in the second trimester of pregnancy. The rearrangement links TRBV25-1 to TRBJ1-4; D gene ambiguous. This CDR3 reads CASSEAGEKLFF. DNA of the CDR3: TGTGCCAGCAGTGAGGCGGGGGAAAAACTGTTTTTT.